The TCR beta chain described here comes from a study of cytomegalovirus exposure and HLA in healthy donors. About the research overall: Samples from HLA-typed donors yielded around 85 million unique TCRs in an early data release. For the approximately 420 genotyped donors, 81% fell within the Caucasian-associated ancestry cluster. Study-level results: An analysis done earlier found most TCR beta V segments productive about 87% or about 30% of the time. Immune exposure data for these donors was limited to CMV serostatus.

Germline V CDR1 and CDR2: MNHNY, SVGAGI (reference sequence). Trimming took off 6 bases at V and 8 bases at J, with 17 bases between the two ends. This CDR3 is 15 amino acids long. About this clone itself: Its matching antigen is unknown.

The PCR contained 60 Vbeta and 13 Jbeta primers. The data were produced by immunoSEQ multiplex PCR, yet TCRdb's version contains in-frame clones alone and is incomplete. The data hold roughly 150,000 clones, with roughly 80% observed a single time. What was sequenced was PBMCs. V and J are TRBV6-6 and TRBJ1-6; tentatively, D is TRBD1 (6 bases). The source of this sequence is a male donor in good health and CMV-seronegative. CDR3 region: CASRTSTGLDSPLHF. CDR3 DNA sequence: TGTGCCAGCAGGACCTCGACAGGTCTCGATTCACCCCTCCACTTT.